This T cell receptor beta chain was captured in a study of Graves' ophthalmopathy and Graves' hyperthyroidism. Study-wide results and limits: Ophthalmopathy cases were distinguished from stable hyperthyroidism by a 13-signature model, reaching approximately 88% sensitivity and roughly 80% specificity.

The TCR beta CDR3 regions underwent amplification from RNA transcripts. A first-round RT-PCR used HTBI primers, followed by a second-round multiplex PCR. MiXCR was run by TCRdb on the multiplex PCR reads, yielding one entry per CDR3 protein. The repertoire has 200,000 to 250,000 distinct CDR3 sequences, 45% to 55% of them found once; the top ten carry over 40%. The CDR3 sequence is 16 residues long. V shed 8 bases and J shed 0 bases, with 20 bases lying between them. The germline V gene encodes CDR1 MNHEY and CDR2 SVGAGI. A note on this clonotype: What it recognizes is unknown.

The TCR was taken from an adult man with Graves' ophthalmopathy. The chain employs TRBV6-5 and TRBJ2-7, with D tentatively TRBD1 (5 bases). The sequenced sample consisted of peripheral blood. In nucleotides, the CDR3 is TGTGCCAGCTTACCGGACATGTACAGGAGCTCCTACGAGCAGTACTTC. Protein sequence: CASLPDMYRSSYEQYF.